Shown below are 16 T cell receptor beta chains from a single sample sequenced in a study of control samples from healthy donors and cancer patients. Clones were sequenced by immunoSEQ multiplex PCR, and TCRdb holds only the in-frame ones, with some missing. This sample carries almost 90,000 clones, about 85% of them seen once, and the ten largest clones take less than 2.5%. Sequencing was done on a sample of blood. The receptor source for this set is a woman aged 40 to 50 in good health.

The count of this clone is one. The rearrangement uses TRBV21-1 and TRBJ2-2; the table gives TRBD1 as D, unverified against the DNA. TRBV21-1 is a pseudogene locus. CDR3 length equals 17 residues. The CDR3 here is CASSSKGTGPNTGELFF. CDR3 DNA: TGTGCCAGCAGCAGCAAAGGGACAGGGCCGAACACCGGGGAGCTGTTTTTT.

CDR3 loop: CASRRGEQTYYEQYF. DNA for the CDR3: TGCGCCAGCAGGCGTGGTGAACAGACCTACTACGAGCAGTACTTC. V usage is TRBV5-1 and J usage is TRBJ2-7; no reliable D call. Trimming shortened V by 5 bases and J by 3 bases, and 18 bases separated the two germline ends. Germline V lookup: CDR1 SGHRS, CDR2 YFSETQ. The CDR3 is 15 amino acids.

The chain couples TRBV10-3 to TRBJ1-6; possibly TRBD1 for D (5 bases). The germline gives CDR1 ENHRY, CDR2 SYGVKD. The V end was cut by 6 bases, the J end by 5 bases, with 14 bases between. The CDR3 length is 15 residues. The chain's CDR3 is CAIRAQALDNSPLHF. The CDR3 DNA reads as TGTGCCATCAGAGCACAGGCCCTAGATAATTCACCCCTCCACTTT.

The chain employs TRBV5-1 and TRBJ1-1, with 8 bases that match TRBD1. The V gene end was trimmed by 4 bases and the J gene end by 1 base; junction bases not matched to a gene: 3. The CDR3 contains 14 residues. CDR1 SGHRS and CDR2 YFSETQ come from the germline V gene. For the CDR3, the DNA is TGCGCCAGCAGCCAACAGGGGGGGAACACTGAAGCTTTCTTT. Residues: CASSQQGGNTEAFF.

In regard to this clone: The sample has other DNA sequences that encode this CDR3 too. The V gene is TRBV2, the J gene TRBJ1-5; D is possibly TRBD1 (5 bases). This CDR3 is 15 amino acids long. Germline assignment: CDR1 SNHLY and CDR2 FYNNEI. V lost 3 bases and J lost 7, with 16 bases in between. The CDR3, as DNA: TGTGCCAGCAGTGACAGGGACGGGTGGGGGCAGCCCCAGCATTTT. Its translation is CASSDRDGWGQPQHF.

The chain recombines TRBV30 with TRBJ1-1; D is uncertain. Deletions cut 2 bases from V and 5 bases from J, with 18 bases between. Germline CDR1 reads GTSNPN; CDR2 reads SVGIG (reference sequence). This CDR3 is built from 15 residues. Here the CDR3 reads CAWSPRLRGQTEAFF. In DNA, the CDR3 is TGTGCCTGGAGTCCTCGACTCCGTGGTCAGACTGAAGCTTTCTTT.

The chain recombines TRBV9 with TRBJ2-1, with TRBD1 matching 9 bases. Germline values: CDR1 SGDLS, CDR2 YYNGEE. This CDR3 region has 15 residues. Trimming cost V 4 bases and J 5 bases; bases outside gene matches: 7. CDR3 nucleotide sequence: TGTGCCAGCAGCAAGGACAGGGGACGAAACAATGAGCAGTTCTTC. This sequence encodes CASSKDRGRNNEQFF.

V and J are TRBV12-3 or TRBV12-4 and TRBJ1-5, with TRBD1 matching 7 bases. V shed 4 bases, J shed 7 bases, and the junction held 4 bases outside the gene matches. This CDR3 is built from 13 residues. The CDR3 sequence: CASSWRQGQPQHF. The CDR3 DNA sequence: TGTGCCAGCAGTTGGAGACAGGGCCAGCCCCAGCATTTT.

Note on this clone: The sample has other DNA sequences that encode this CDR3 too. This chain connects TRBV6-5 to TRBJ1-1; 7 bases are a match to TRBD1. Trimming removed 6 bases from V and 0 bases from J; junction bases left unmatched: 4. There are 14 residues in the CDR3. Germline assignment: CDR1 MNHEY and CDR2 SVGAGI. CDR3 amino acids: CASSLDRMNTEAFF. CDR3 nucleotide sequence: TGTGCCAGCAGCCTGGACAGGATGAACACTGAAGCTTTCTTT.

The rearrangement links TRBV7-9 to TRBJ2-5; TRBD1 or TRBD2 may be the D gene (6 bases each). Germline V CDR1 and CDR2: SEHNR, FQNEAQ (reference sequence). The CDR3 runs 15 residues. Trimming left V 4 bases short and J 5 bases short, with 17 bases between. This CDR3 is CASSSGAPPGETQYF. The CDR3 region has the DNA TGTGCCAGCAGCTCGGGGGCGCCCCCGGGGGAGACCCAGTACTTC.

The chain has TRBV7-8 and TRBJ1-1; possibly TRBD1 for D (6 bases). The CDR3 sequence is 17 residues long. From germline, CDR1 is SGHVS and CDR2 FQNEAQ. Trimming left V 3 bases short and J 1 base short, with 18 bases between. CDR3 sequence reads: CASSFSRGRRENTEAFF. The CDR3 DNA reads as TGTGCCAGCAGCTTCAGCAGGGGACGGAGAGAGAACACTGAAGCTTTCTTT.

The table lists this clone with a count of one. The chain carries TRBV5-1 and TRBJ2-2; 8 bases are shared with TRBD1. V shed 1 base, J shed 7 bases, and the junction held 6 bases outside the gene matches. This CDR3 contains 15 residues. CDR1 and CDR2 from the germline V gene are SGHRS and YFSETQ. CDR3 sequence (DNA): TGCGCCAGCAGCTTGCCAGGGGGCTCGGTCGGGGAGCTGTTTTTT. The encoded protein is CASSLPGGSVGELFF.

The rearrangement joins TRBV18 to TRBJ1-5; D is uncertain. Germline V gives CDR1 KGHSH, CDR2 LQKENI. This CDR3 has 11 residues. Trimming took off 6 bases at V and 3 bases at J, with 3 bases between the two ends. In DNA, the CDR3 is TGTGCCAGCTCTCCCAATCAGCCCCAGCATTTT. Amino acids: CASSPNQPQHF. The full variable domain, in which reference TRBV18 and TRBJ1-5 provide the parts outside the CDR3, is NAGVMQNPRHLVRRRGQEARLRCSPMKGHSHVYWYRQLPEEGLKFMVYLQKENIIDESGMPKERFSAEFPKEGPSILRIQQVVRGDSAAYFCASSPNQPQHFGDGTRLSIL.

CDR3 coding DNA: TGTGCCAGCAGTTCCCGCCGGGACAGGGGAGGCACTGAAGCTTTCTTT. Protein product: CASSSRRDRGGTEAFF. V and J are TRBV27 and TRBJ1-1; 10 positions match TRBD1. The junction had 9 bases not matched to a gene; V was cut back by 4 bases and J by 4 bases. Per germline, CDR1 MNHEY and CDR2 SMNVEV (reference sequence). This CDR3 comprises 16 residues.

This clone was counted once. The genes are TRBV7-2 and TRBJ2-7, with 9 bases identical to TRBD1. V was clipped by 4 bases and J by 5 bases; unmatched bases: 3. Germline V gene lookup returns CDR1 SGHTA and CDR2 FQGNSA. This CDR3 has 13 amino acids. The CDR3 protein is CASSSTGGNEQYF. The CDR3, as DNA: TGTGCCAGCAGCTCCACAGGGGGCAACGAGCAGTACTTC.

In its sample, this clone was seen a few times. The chain is built from TRBV19 and TRBJ1-1; D may be TRBD1 (6 bases). V gave up 5 bases and J gave up 1 base, with 14 bases separating them. CDR1 is LNHDA, CDR2 SQIVND, per germline (reference sequence). CDR3 length: 15 amino acids. In DNA, the CDR3 is TGTGCCAGTAGTGACGTGGGGGCTTCGAACACTGAAGCTTTCTTT. Protein: CASSDVGASNTEAFF.